The sequence of this T cell receptor (beta chain) was determined in a study of T cell repertoires in cytomegalovirus infection. Overall study context: TCR beta signatures that were public indicated CMV infection and matching HLA type.

Deletions cut 0 bases from V and 3 bases from J, with 14 bases between. The CDR3 runs 15 residues. Germline assignment: CDR1 DFQATT and CDR2 SNEGSKA (reference sequence). MiXCR was run by TCRdb on the reads, yielding one entry per CDR3 protein. The sample holds about 230,000 distinct CDR3 sequences, about 5.9% seen once. This clonotype was obtained from a human donor in good health (CMV status not recorded). Some clones in this sample may be carry-over from other donors' samples. The sequencing sample was made of PBMCs. V and J are TRBV20-1 and TRBJ1-1, with D maybe TRBD1 (5 bases). The CDR3 DNA is TGCAGTGCTAGAGAGATGAATCGAGGGGACACTGAAGCTTTCTTT. Its protein product is CSAREMNRGDTEAFF.